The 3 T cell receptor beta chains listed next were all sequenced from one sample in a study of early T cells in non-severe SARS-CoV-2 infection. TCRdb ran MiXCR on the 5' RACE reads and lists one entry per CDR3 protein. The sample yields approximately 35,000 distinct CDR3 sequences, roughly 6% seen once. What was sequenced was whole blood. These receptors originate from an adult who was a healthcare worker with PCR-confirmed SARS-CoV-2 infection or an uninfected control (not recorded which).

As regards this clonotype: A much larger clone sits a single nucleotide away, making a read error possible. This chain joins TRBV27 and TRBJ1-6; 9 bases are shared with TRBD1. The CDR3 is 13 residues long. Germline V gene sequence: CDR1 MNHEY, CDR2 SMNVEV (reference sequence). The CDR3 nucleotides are TGTGTCAGCAGTAGACAGGGGGTTTCACCCCTCCACTTT. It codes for CVSSRQGVSPLHF.

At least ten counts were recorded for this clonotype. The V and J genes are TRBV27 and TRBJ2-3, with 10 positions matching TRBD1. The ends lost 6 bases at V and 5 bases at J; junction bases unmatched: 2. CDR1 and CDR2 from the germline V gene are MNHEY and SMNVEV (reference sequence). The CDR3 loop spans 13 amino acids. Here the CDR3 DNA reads TGTGCCAGCAGGCGGGACAGGGGAGATACGCAGTATTTT. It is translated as CASRRDRGDTQYF.

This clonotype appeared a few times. The CDR3 nucleotides are TGTGCCAGCAGTAGGGACAGGGGCAGTGAAGCTTTCTTT. Amino acid sequence: CASSRDRGSEAFF. The rearrangement links TRBV12-3 or TRBV12-4 to TRBJ1-1, with 10 bases matching TRBD1. There are 13 residues in the CDR3. Trimming at V came to 5 bases and at J to 7 bases, leaving 4 bases not matched to a gene.